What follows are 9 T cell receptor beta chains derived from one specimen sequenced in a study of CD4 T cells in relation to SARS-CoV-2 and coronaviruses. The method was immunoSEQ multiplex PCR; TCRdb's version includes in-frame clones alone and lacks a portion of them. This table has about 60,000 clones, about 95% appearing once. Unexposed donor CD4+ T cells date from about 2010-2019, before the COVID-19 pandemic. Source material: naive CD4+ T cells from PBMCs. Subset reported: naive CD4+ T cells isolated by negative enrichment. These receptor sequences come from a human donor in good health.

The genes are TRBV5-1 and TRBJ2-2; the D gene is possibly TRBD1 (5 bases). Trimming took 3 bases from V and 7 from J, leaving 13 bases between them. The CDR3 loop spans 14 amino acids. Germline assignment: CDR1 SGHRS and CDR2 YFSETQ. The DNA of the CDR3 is TGCGCCAGCAGCTACCCCAGGGATCACGGGGAGCTGTTTTTT. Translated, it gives CASSYPRDHGELFF.

Here the CDR3 DNA reads TGTGCCAGCAGTTTCCAGGCGGGCTCCTACGAGCAGTACTTC. Amino acid sequence: CASSFQAGSYEQYF. V and J are TRBV28 and TRBJ2-7, with a tentative D call TRBD2 (5 bases). V lost 3 bases to trimming and J lost 0 bases, with 9 bases between them. Germline loops: CDR1 MDHEN, CDR2 SYDVKM. The CDR3 contains 14 residues. The whole variable domain, filled in from reference TRBV28 and TRBJ2-7, reads DVKVTQSSRYLVKRTGEKVFLECVQDMDHENMFWYRQDPGLGLRLIYFSYDVKMKEKGDIPEGYSVSREKKERFSLILESASTNQTSMYLCASSFQAGSYEQYFGPGTRLTVT.

The CDR3, as DNA: TGTGCCAGCTCACCAATGGAGGCCTCTGGAAACACCATATATTTT. The encoded protein is CASSPMEASGNTIYF. J is TRBJ1-3 and V is TRBV18, with D uncertain. This CDR3 has 15 amino acids. V gave up 2 bases and J gave up 0 bases, with 8 bases separating them. The germline CDR1 and CDR2 sequences are KGHSH and LQKENI.

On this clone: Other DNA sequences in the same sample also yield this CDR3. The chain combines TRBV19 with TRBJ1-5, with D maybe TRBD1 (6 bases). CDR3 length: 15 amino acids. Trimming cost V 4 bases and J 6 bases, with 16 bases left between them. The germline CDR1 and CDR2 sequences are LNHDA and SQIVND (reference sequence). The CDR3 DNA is TGTGCCAGTAGTAAAGGGGGACCGGCGGGTCAGCCCCAGCATTTT. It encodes CASSKGGPAGQPQHF.

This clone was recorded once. The CDR3 reads CASRPPTGAGGSYEQYF. The CDR3 DNA follows: TGTGCCAGCAGACCTCCGACAGGGGCGGGGGGTTCCTACGAGCAGTACTTC. This sequence joins TRBV28 and TRBJ2-7; the D gene could be TRBD1 or TRBD2 (8 bases each). In germline, CDR1 is MDHEN, CDR2 SYDVKM. The CDR3 totals 17 residues. The V and J ends lost 6 bases and 1 base respectively, with 22 bases between them.

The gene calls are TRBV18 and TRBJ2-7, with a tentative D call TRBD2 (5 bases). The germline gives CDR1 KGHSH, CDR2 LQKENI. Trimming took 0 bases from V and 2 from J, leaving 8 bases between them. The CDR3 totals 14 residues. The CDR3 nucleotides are TGTGCCAGCTCACCACCGGCCGGGACCTACGAGCAGTACTTC. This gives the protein CASSPPAGTYEQYF.

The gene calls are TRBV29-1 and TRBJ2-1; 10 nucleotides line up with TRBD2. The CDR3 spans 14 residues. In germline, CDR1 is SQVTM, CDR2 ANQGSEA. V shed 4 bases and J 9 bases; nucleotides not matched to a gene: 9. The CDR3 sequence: CSVAPAGGPAEQFF. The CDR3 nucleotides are TGCAGCGTTGCTCCAGCGGGAGGGCCCGCTGAGCAGTTCTTC.

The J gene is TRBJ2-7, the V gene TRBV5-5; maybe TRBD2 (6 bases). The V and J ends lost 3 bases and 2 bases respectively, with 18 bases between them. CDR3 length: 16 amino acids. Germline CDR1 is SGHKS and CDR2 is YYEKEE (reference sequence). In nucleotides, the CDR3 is TGTGCCAGCAGCTCTGCTAGGGGACTCTGGCCCTACGAGCAGTACTTC. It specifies CASSSARGLWPYEQYF.

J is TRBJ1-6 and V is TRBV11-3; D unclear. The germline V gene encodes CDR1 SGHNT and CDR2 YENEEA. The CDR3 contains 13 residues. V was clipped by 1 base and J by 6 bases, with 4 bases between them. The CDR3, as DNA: TGTGCCAGCAGCTTAGTTCGTAATTCACCCCTCCACTTT. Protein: CASSLVRNSPLHF.